These T cell receptor beta chains were read from a single sample in a study of blood T cell repertoires in COVID-19. The protocol was immunoSEQ multiplex PCR, while the TCRdb copy is restricted to in-frame clones and leaves out a portion. The data show around 300,000 clones, with 70% to 90% seen just once and about 4% held by the top ten. Specimen: peripheral blood. The receptor source for this set is a woman aged 40-49 years with acute or convalescent COVID-19. Both conserved end residues are part of each CDR3. Fields, in order: clone size, J gene, V gene, D gene, CDR3 protein, CDR3 DNA. The D gene is left open where the match is weak. A clone size is listed for some rows: how often the clone was seen (once, few, many), or a class if it is expanded.

once TRBJ2-3 TRBV3-1/TRBV3-2 TRBD2 CASSPRGPSGGLNTQYF TGTGCCAGCAGCCCCAGGGGTCCTAGCGGGGGCCTCAATACGCAGTATTTT
. TRBJ1-4 TRBV18 TRBD1 CASSTGTGGEKLFF TGTGCCAGCTCAACCGGGACAGGCGGTGAAAAACTGTTTTTT
. TRBJ1-2 TRBV6-5 TRBD1 CASSLPGQGSGYTF TGTGCCAGCAGTTTACCGGGACAGGGCTCTGGCTACACCTTC
few TRBJ2-2 TRBV2 TRBD1 CASRSLVARGLQDTGELFF TGTGCCAGCAGATCACTAGTGGCCAGGGGGTTACAAGACACCGGGGAGCTGTTTTTT
. TRBJ2-3 TRBV5-1 . CASSFWGGSRTDTQYF TGCGCCAGCAGCTTCTGGGGGGGCTCACGCACAGATACGCAGTATTTT
. TRBJ1-1 TRBV5-1 . CASSPGGNTEAFF TGCGCCAGCAGCCCCGGAGGGAACACTGAAGCTTTCTTT
. TRBJ1-2 TRBV24-1 TRBD1 CATSDPPGTGVRGYTF TGTGCCACCAGTGACCCGCCCGGGACAGGGGTTAGAGGCTACACCTTC
. TRBJ1-2 TRBV18 TRBD1 CASSPPQGARGYTF TGTGCCAGCTCACCCCCACAGGGGGCACGGGGCTACACCTTC
. TRBJ1-1 TRBV21-1 . CARSTGGLGAEAFF TGTGCCAGGTCGACAGGGGGCCTGGGAGCTGAAGCTTTCTTT
. TRBJ1-2 TRBV19 . CASSITTGAGYTF TGTGCCAGTAGTATTACTACAGGTGCCGGCTACACCTTC
. TRBJ1-1 TRBV3-1/TRBV3-2 . CASSRGLGDTEAFF TGTGCCAGCAGCCGAGGGCTAGGAGACACTGAAGCTTTCTTT
. TRBJ2-3 TRBV4-2 . CASSHTFKGEDTQYF TGTGCCAGCAGCCACACCTTCAAGGGGGAAGATACGCAGTATTTT
. TRBJ2-1 TRBV4-1 TRBD2 CASSQDPLAGTRGGISYNEQFF TGCGCCAGCAGCCAAGACCCCCTAGCGGGAACTAGGGGGGGTATCTCCTACAATGAGCAGTTCTTC
few TRBJ1-3 TRBV29-1 TRBD1 CSVEGQQGRGNTIYF TGCAGCGTTGAAGGACAACAGGGGAGAGGAAACACCATATATTTT
once TRBJ1-2 TRBV28 . CASSLSSGDYGYTF TGTGCCAGCAGTTTATCTTCAGGGGACTATGGCTACACCTTC
. TRBJ2-3 TRBV30 . CAWILPAGAADTQYF TGTGCCTGGATCCTACCGGCGGGGGCCGCGGATACGCAGTATTTT
. TRBJ1-2 TRBV12-3/TRBV12-4 . CASSPTGIYGYTF TGTGCCAGCAGTCCTACAGGAATCTATGGCTACACCTTC
. TRBJ1-1 TRBV18 TRBD1 CASYSGQGMNTEAFF TGTGCCAGCTATTCCGGACAGGGCATGAACACTGAAGCTTTCTTT
. TRBJ1-1 TRBV6-5 . CASRTQGWNTEAFF TGTGCCAGCAGGACACAGGGTTGGAACACTGAAGCTTTCTTT
once TRBJ1-2 TRBV9 . CASSVDQAGKRYGYTF TGTGCCAGCAGCGTAGACCAGGCGGGGAAGCGGTATGGCTACACCTTC
. TRBJ1-6 TRBV6-6 TRBD1 CASSHGQGMSSPLHF TGTGCCAGCAGCCACGGACAGGGGATGAGTTCACCCCTCCACTTT
once TRBJ2-3 TRBV3-1/TRBV3-2 . CASSQRRNSGQSTDTQYF TGTGCCAGCAGCCAGCGTCGGAATAGCGGACAAAGCACAGATACGCAGTATTTT
. TRBJ2-2 TRBV2 TRBD1 CASSPGQGPNTGELFF TGTGCCAGCAGTCCTGGACAGGGTCCGAACACCGGGGAGCTGTTTTTT
. TRBJ1-3 TRBV19 TRBD1 CASSPDRALGNTIYF TGTGCCAGTAGCCCGGACAGGGCGCTCGGAAACACCATATATTTT
. TRBJ2-3 TRBV7-3 . CASSNTADTQYF TGTGCCAGCAGCAACACAGCAGATACGCAGTATTTT
few TRBJ1-1 TRBV5-1 TRBD1 CASSFEQGVNTEAFF TGCGCCAGCAGCTTCGAACAGGGGGTAAACACTGAAGCTTTCTTT
. TRBJ1-1 TRBV4-2 . CASTPGKGVAFF TGTGCCAGCACCCCAGGAAAGGGGGTGGCTTTCTTT
. TRBJ1-1 TRBV7-9 . CASRSLSNTEAFF TGTGCCAGCCGCTCGTTGTCGAACACTGAAGCTTTCTTT
once TRBJ2-5 TRBV5-1 . CASSLEYAGETQYF TGCGCCAGCAGCTTGGAGTACGCGGGGGAGACCCAGTACTTC
. TRBJ2-1 TRBV19 TRBD2 CASSPGLAENEQFF TGTGCCAGTAGTCCGGGACTAGCAGAGAATGAGCAGTTCTTC
. TRBJ1-2 TRBV19 TRBD1 CASSRGQGGHGYTF TGTGCCAGTAGCCGAGGACAGGGGGGACATGGCTACACCTTC
. TRBJ1-2 TRBV7-9 . CATLRDSTNYGYTF TGTGCCACGCTTCGCGACAGTACTAACTATGGCTACACCTTC
. TRBJ1-2 TRBV21-1 . CASSTKQADRGPYGYTF TGTGCCAGCAGCACCAAACAGGCGGACAGGGGGCCCTATGGCTACACCTTC
few TRBJ1-2 TRBV6-5 TRBD1 CASRKQQGWFYGYTF TGTGCCAGCAGGAAACAACAGGGGTGGTTCTATGGCTACACCTTC
. TRBJ1-4 TRBV6-2/TRBV6-3 TRBD1 CASSRGSALEKLFF TGTGCCAGCAGCAGGGGGTCGGCTCTAGAAAAACTGTTTTTT
. TRBJ1-6 TRBV9 TRBD1 CASSKGQANSPLHF TGTGCCAGCAGCAAGGGACAGGCTAATTCACCCCTCCACTTT
once TRBJ2-1 TRBV4-1 TRBD1 CASSPTGSYNEQFF TGCGCCAGCAGCCCGACAGGGAGCTACAATGAGCAGTTCTTC
. TRBJ1-5 TRBV7-8 TRBD1 CASIPRAQQGVINQPQHF TGTGCCAGCATCCCTAGGGCCCAACAGGGGGTTATCAATCAGCCCCAGCATTTT
. TRBJ2-1 TRBV6-4 TRBD2 CASSDSSGGANEQFF TGTGCCAGCAGTGACTCTAGCGGGGGGGCCAATGAGCAGTTCTTC
. TRBJ2-1 TRBV4-1 TRBD2 CASSQESGGALEQFF TGCGCCAGCAGCCAAGAAAGCGGGGGGGCCCTTGAGCAGTTCTTC
. TRBJ2-1 TRBV5-1 TRBD2 CASSLIAGASYNEQFF TGCGCCAGCAGCTTGATAGCGGGGGCTTCCTACAATGAGCAGTTCTTC
. TRBJ1-3 TRBV30 TRBD1 CAWIDRGRNTIYF TGTGCCTGGATAGACAGGGGAAGGAACACCATATATTTT
. TRBJ1-3 TRBV30 . CAWSGGTPSGNTIYF TGTGCCTGGAGTGGAGGGACACCATCTGGAAACACCATATATTTT
. TRBJ1-1 TRBV9 TRBD1 CASSVDRGGTEAFF TGTGCCAGCAGCGTAGACAGGGGGGGCACTGAAGCTTTCTTT
. TRBJ2-2 TRBV12-3/TRBV12-4 . CASSGGETGELFF TGTGCCAGCAGTGGAGGAGAGACCGGGGAGCTGTTTTTT
once TRBJ1-2 TRBV4-1 . CASSQEGRGQGYTF TGCGCCAGCAGCCAAGAGGGCAGGGGCCAAGGCTACACCTTC
. TRBJ1-5 TRBV12-2 . CASRLAQDRENQPQHF TGTGCAAGTCGCTTAGCCCAGGACAGGGAAAATCAGCCCCAGCATTTT
. TRBJ1-5 TRBV27 . CASSPQGNQPQHF TGTGCCAGCAGTCCTCAGGGTAATCAGCCCCAGCATTTT
. TRBJ1-2 TRBV6-2/TRBV6-3 TRBD1 CASSSDRESANYGYTF TGTGCCAGCAGTTCAGACAGGGAGTCCGCTAACTATGGCTACACCTTC
. TRBJ1-5 TRBV5-6 . CASRLGNQPQHF TGTGCCAGCAGACTAGGGAATCAGCCCCAGCATTTT
. TRBJ1-3 TRBV7-9 . CASSSTLLLKASGNTIYF TGTGCCAGCAGCTCGACTCTCCTCCTCAAAGCCTCTGGAAACACCATATATTTT
. TRBJ2-2 TRBV30 . CARQGAPQTTGELFF TGTGCCCGACAAGGGGCCCCTCAGACCACCGGGGAGCTGTTTTTT
. TRBJ1-1 TRBV12-3/TRBV12-4 TRBD1 CASSPTGRTEAFF TGTGCCAGCAGCCCGACAGGGAGAACTGAAGCTTTCTTT
. TRBJ2-3 TRBV5-1 . CASSLRGGASDTQYF TGCGCCAGCAGCTTGAGGGGGGGCGCATCAGATACGCAGTATTTT